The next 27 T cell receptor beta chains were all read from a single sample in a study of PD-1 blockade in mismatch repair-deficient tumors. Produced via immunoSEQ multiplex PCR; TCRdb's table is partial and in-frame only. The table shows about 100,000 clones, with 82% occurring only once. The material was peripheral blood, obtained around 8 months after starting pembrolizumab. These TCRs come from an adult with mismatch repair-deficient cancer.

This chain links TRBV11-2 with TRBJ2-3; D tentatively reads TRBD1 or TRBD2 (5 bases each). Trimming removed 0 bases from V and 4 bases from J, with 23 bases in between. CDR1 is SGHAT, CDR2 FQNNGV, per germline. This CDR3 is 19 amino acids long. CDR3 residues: CASSLDPYRVEGKADTQYF. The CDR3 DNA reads TGTGCCAGCAGCTTAGATCCCTATCGAGTTGAGGGGAAGGCAGATACGCAGTATTTT.

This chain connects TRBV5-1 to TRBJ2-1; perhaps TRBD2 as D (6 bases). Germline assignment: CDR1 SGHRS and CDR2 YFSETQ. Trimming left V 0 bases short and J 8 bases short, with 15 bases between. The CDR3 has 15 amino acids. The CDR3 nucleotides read TGCGCCAGCAGCTTGGCGGCCGGGAGAAAGGATGAGCAGTTCTTC. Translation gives CASSLAAGRKDEQFF.

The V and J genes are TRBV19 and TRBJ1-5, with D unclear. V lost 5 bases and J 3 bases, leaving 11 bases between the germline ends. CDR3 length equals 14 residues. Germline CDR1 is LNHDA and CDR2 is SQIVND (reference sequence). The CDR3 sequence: CASSGRPVNQPQHF. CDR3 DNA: TGTGCCAGTAGTGGCAGACCGGTCAATCAGCCCCAGCATTTT.

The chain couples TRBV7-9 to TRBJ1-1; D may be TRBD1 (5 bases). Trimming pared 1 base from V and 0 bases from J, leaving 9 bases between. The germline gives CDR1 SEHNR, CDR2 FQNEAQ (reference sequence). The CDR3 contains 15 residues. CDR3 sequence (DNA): TGTGCCAGCAGCTTAGGAACGGGGGTGAACACTGAAGCTTTCTTT. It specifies CASSLGTGVNTEAFF.

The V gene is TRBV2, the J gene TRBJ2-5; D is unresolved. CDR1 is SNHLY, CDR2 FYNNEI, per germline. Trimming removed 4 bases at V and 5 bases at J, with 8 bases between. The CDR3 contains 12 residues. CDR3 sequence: CASSAVTETQYF. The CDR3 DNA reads TGTGCCAGCAGTGCTGTGACCGAGACCCAGTACTTC.

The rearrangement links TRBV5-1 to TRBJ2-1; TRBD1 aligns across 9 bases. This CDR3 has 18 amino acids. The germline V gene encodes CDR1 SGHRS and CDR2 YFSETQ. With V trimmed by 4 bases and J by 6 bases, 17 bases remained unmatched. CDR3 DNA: TGCGCCAGCAGCACGGAGAATGGGACAGGGTATTCTTCCAATGAGCAGTTCTTC. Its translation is CASSTENGTGYSSNEQFF.

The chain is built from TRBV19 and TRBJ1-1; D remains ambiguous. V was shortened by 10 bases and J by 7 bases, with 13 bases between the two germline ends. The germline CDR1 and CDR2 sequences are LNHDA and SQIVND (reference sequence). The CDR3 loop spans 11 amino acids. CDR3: CATYNSNEAFF. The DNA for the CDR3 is TGTGCCACCTACAACAGCAATGAAGCTTTCTTT.

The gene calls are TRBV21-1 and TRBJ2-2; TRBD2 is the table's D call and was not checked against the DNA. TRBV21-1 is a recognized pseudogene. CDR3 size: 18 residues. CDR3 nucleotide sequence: TGTGCCAGCAGCGGAAAAAAGCGGGAGGGTGATAACACCGGGGAGCTGTTTTTT. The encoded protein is CASSGKKREGDNTGELFF.

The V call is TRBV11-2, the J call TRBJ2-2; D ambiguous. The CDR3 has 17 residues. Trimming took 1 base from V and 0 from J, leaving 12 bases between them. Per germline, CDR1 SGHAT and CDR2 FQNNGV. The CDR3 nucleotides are TGTGCCAGCAGCTTAGCTAAGCGATATTCGAACACCGGGGAGCTGTTTTTT. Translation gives CASSLAKRYSNTGELFF.

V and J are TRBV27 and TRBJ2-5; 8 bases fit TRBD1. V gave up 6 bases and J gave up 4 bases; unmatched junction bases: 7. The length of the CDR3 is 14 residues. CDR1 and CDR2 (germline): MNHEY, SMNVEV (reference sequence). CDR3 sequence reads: CASRLYTGGETQYF. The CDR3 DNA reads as TGTGCCAGCAGACTATATACAGGGGGAGAGACCCAGTACTTC.

The CDR3: CARGRLAGVFEQFF. The CDR3 DNA is TGTGCCAGAGGCCGACTAGCGGGAGTATTTGAGCAGTTCTTC. This rearrangement joins TRBV5-3 to TRBJ2-1, with TRBD2 identical over 12 bases. TRBV5-3 is filed as an ORF, its function uncertain. The V segment lost 7 bases and the J segment 9 bases; nucleotides outside the gene matches: 8. The CDR3 totals 14 residues.

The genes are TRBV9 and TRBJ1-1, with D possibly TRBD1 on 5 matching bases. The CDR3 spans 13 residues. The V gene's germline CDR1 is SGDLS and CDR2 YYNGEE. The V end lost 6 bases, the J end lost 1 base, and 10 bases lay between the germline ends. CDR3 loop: CASKATGNTEAFF. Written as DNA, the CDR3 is TGTGCCAGCAAAGCTACAGGGAACACTGAAGCTTTCTTT.

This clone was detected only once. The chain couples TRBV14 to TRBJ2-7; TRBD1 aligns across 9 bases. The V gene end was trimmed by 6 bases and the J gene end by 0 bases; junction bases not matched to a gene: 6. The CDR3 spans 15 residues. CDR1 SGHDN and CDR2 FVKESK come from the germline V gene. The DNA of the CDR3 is TGTGCCAGCAGTAAACAGGGGGCGAGCTCCTACGAGCAGTACTTC. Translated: CASSKQGASSYEQYF.

DNA for the CDR3: TGTGCCAGCAGCTTGGAACGGGAAGCTTTCTTT. This sequence encodes CASSLEREAFF. The chain uses TRBV7-2 and TRBJ1-1; D gene ambiguous. Germline CDR1 SGHTA, CDR2 FQGNSA. The CDR3 totals 11 residues. The V gene lost 3 bases and the J gene lost 8 bases, with 7 bases spanning the gap.

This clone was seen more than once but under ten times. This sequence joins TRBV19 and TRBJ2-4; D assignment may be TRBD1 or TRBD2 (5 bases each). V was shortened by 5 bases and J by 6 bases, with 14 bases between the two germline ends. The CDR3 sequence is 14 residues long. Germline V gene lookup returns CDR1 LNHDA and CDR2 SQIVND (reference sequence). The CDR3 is CASSVTPGGNIQYF. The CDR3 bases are TGTGCCAGTAGTGTTACGCCTGGGGGAAACATTCAGTACTTC.

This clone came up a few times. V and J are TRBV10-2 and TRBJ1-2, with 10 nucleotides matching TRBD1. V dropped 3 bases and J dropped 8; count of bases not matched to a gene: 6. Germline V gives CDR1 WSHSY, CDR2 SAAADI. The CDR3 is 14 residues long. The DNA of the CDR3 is TGCGCCAGCAGTGAAATTGACAGGGGGCACGGCTACACCTTC. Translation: CASSEIDRGHGYTF.

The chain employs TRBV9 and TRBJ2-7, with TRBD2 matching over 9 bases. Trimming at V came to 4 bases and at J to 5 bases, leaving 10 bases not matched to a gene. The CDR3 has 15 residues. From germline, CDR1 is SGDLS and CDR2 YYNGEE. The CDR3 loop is CASSPDGTSNHEQYF. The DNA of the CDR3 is TGTGCCAGCAGCCCAGACGGGACTAGCAACCACGAGCAGTACTTC.

The CDR3 sequence: CASSPNRDPAHTQYF. CDR3 DNA: TGTGCCAGCTCACCAAACCGGGATCCTGCCCATACGCAGTATTTT. The V and J genes are TRBV18 and TRBJ2-3, with a weak D call TRBD2 (5 bases). This CDR3 has 15 residues. Per germline, CDR1 KGHSH and CDR2 LQKENI. V shed 2 bases and J shed 7 bases, with 16 bases lying between them.

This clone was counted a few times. CDR3 sequence (DNA): TGCAGCGCTACTCCATCACAGGGAAGGAGCTACACCTTC. Amino acid sequence: CSATPSQGRSYTF. The V and J genes are TRBV29-1 and TRBJ1-2, with TRBD1 as a possible D gene (6 bases). Trimming stripped 7 bases from V and 9 bases from J, with 21 bases between. The CDR3 contains 13 residues. Germline lookup yields CDR1 SQVTM and CDR2 ANQGSEA.

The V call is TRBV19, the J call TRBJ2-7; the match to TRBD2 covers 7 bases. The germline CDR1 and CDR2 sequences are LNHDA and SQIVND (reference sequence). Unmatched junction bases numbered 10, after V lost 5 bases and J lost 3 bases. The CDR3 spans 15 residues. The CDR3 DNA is TGTGCCAGTAGTCTCCATGGGAGGGTAGGCTACGAGCAGTACTTC. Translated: CASSLHGRVGYEQYF. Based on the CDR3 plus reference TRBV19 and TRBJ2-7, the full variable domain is DGGITQSPKYLFRKEGQNVTLSCEQNLNHDAMYWYRQDPGQGLRLIYYSQIVNDFQKGDIAEGYSVSREKKESFPLTVTSAQKNPTAFYLCASSLHGRVGYEQYFGPGTRLTVT.

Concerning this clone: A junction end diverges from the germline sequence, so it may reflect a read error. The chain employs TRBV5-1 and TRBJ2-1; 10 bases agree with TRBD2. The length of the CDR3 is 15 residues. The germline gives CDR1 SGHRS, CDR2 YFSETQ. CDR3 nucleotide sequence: TGCGCCAGCACCTTGGGAGCGGGAGGGCTCAATGAGCAGTTCTTC. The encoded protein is CASTLGAGGLNEQFF.

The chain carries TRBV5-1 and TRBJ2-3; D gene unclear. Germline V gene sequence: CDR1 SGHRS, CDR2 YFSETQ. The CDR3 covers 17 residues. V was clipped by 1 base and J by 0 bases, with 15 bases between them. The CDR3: CASSLLGGDPSTDTQYF. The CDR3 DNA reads TGCGCCAGCAGCTTGCTCGGCGGAGATCCTAGCACAGATACGCAGTATTTT.

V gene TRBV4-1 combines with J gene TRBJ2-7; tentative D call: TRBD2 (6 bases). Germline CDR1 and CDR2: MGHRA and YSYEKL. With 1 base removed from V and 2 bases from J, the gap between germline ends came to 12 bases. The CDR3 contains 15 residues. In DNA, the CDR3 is TGCGCCAGCAGCCAAGGTCCCGGGAGCACCTACGAGCAGTACTTC. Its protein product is CASSQGPGSTYEQYF.

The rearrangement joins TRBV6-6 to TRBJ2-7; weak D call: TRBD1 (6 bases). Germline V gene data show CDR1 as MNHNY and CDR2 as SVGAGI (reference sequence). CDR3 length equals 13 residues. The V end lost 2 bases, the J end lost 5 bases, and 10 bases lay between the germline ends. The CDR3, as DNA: TGTGCCAGCAGTTACCCCTACAGGGACGAGCAGTACTTC. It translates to CASSYPYRDEQYF.

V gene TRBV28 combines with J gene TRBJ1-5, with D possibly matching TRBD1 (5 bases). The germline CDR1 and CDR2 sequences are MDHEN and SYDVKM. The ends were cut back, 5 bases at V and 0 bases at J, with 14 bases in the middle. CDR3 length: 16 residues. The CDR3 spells CASSTYNTGSNQPQHF. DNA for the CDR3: TGTGCCAGCAGTACATACAATACAGGTAGCAATCAGCCCCAGCATTTT.

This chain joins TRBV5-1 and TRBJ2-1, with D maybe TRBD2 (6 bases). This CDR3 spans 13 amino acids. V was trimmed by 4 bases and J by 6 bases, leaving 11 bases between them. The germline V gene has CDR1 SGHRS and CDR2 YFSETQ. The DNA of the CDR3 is TGCGCCAGCAGCCCTGGGACTCCCAATGAGCAGTTCTTC. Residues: CASSPGTPNEQFF.

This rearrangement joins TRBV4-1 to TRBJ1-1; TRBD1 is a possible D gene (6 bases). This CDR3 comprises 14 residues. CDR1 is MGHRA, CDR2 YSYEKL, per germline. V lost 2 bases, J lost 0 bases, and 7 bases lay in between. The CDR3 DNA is TGCGCCAGCAGCCAACAGGGGTTGAACACTGAAGCTTTCTTT. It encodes CASSQQGLNTEAFF.